This T cell receptor beta chain was found in a study of shared clonotypes between healthy human individuals. TCRdb keeps only in-frame clones here, not all; method: immunoSEQ multiplex PCR. Here the sample spans 2 million to 2.5 million clones, 85% to 95% being singletons. Material for sequencing was naive CD4+ T cells from PBMCs. This sample's subset: CD45RA+ positively selected. The source is a man younger than 35 in good health. Some clones in this sample may be carry-over from other donors' samples.

This chain's CDR3 is CASSFTGSGEQYF. The CDR3 DNA reads as TGTGCCAGCAGCTTTACAGGCTCGGGCGAGCAGTACTTC. This chain uses TRBV11-3 with TRBJ2-7; the D gene is possibly TRBD1 (5 bases). This CDR3 has 13 amino acids. CDR1 and CDR2 (germline): SGHNT, YENEEA. The V end lost 3 bases, the J end lost 6 bases, and 12 bases lay between the germline ends.